This entry lists 32 T cell receptor beta chains sequenced from one sample in a study of T cells after yellow fever vaccination. TCRdb passed the 5' RACE reads through MiXCR, listing each CDR3 protein once. There are some 250,000 distinct CDR3 sequences in the sample; about 3.5% occur only once, and about a fifth lies in the top ten. The sequencing here drew on PBMCs, taken 15 days after the yellow fever booster vaccination. The receptors were gathered from a man aged 18 to 29 who received the YFV17D yellow fever vaccine.

This clonotype occurred many times. V is TRBV4-3 and J is TRBJ1-2; D is undetermined. CDR1 is LGHNA and CDR2 is YSLEER in the germline V gene. V dropped 0 bases and J dropped 0 bases, with 11 bases sitting between them. The CDR3 runs 16 residues. DNA for the CDR3: TGCGCCAGCAGCCAAGATTACCAGTTAGCTAACTATGGCTACACCTTC. Its translation: CASSQDYQLANYGYTF.

The V call is TRBV5-4, the J call TRBJ1-4; tentatively, D is TRBD1 (6 bases). Trimming cost V 4 bases and J 3 bases, with 13 bases left between them. CDR1 and CDR2 (germline): SGHNT, YYREEE (reference sequence). CDR3 size: 15 residues. This CDR3 reads CASSDQGRANEKLFF. The DNA for the CDR3 is TGTGCCAGCAGCGACCAGGGGAGGGCTAATGAAAAACTGTTTTTT.

This clonotype was seen at least ten times. The chain employs TRBV6-1 and TRBJ2-1; the match to TRBD1 covers 9 bases. Germline lookup yields CDR1 MNHNS and CDR2 SASEGT. Trimming removed 11 bases from V and 4 bases from J; junction bases left unmatched: 15. The length of the CDR3 is 16 residues. CDR3 in DNA: TGTGCCTCACGGAATGGCAGGGACAGGGTTTACAATGAGCAGTTCTTC. Residues: CASRNGRDRVYNEQFF.

This clonotype showed up many times. The chain carries TRBV12-3 or TRBV12-4 and TRBJ2-7, with D unclear. Trimming cost V 3 bases and J 4 bases, with 16 bases left between them. CDR3 size: 15 residues. CDR3 protein: CASSFRALPTYEQYF. In nucleotides, the CDR3 is TGTGCCAGCAGTTTTCGGGCTCTACCCACTTACGAGCAGTACTTC.

Many counts were recorded for this clonotype. CDR3 loop: CASMRLAGSSYNEQFF. DNA of the CDR3: TGTGCCAGCATGAGGCTAGCGGGGAGCTCCTACAATGAGCAGTTCTTC. The chain is built from TRBV7-2 and TRBJ2-1, with 9 nucleotides matching TRBD2. J lost 0 bases, V lost 7 bases, and 7 bases had no gene match. The CDR3 sequence is 16 residues long. CDR1 and CDR2 (germline): SGHTA, FQGNSA. The whole variable domain, filled in from reference TRBV7-2 and TRBJ2-1, reads GAGVSQSPSNKVTEKGKDVELRCDPISGHTALYWYRQSLGQGLEFLIYFQGNSAPDKSGLPSDRFSAERTGGSVSTLTIQRTQQEDSAVYLCASMRLAGSSYNEQFFGPGTRLTVL.

There are many counts of this clonotype. The V and J genes are TRBV5-1 and TRBJ2-1; a possible D gene is TRBD1 (5 bases). Trimming removed 4 bases from V and 8 bases from J, with 13 bases in between. CDR3 length: 13 amino acids. The germline V gene has CDR1 SGHRS and CDR2 YFSETQ. CDR3 coding DNA: TGCGCCAGCAGCCCCGAAGACAGCCATGAGCAGTTCTTC. The encoded protein is CASSPEDSHEQFF.

This clonotype has a count of ten or more. This chain uses TRBV12-3 or TRBV12-4 with TRBJ1-6, with D perhaps TRBD1 (6 bases). Trimming removed 8 bases from V and 4 bases from J, with 12 bases in between. CDR3 size: 14 residues. The CDR3 DNA follows: TGTGCCAGCGGACACAGGGCGTATAATTCACCCCTCCACTTT. This encodes CASGHRAYNSPLHF.

This clonotype was counted at least ten times. The chain couples TRBV29-1 to TRBJ1-1; maybe TRBD1 (5 bases). The CDR3 length is 10 residues. Trimming stripped 4 bases from V and 11 bases from J, with 11 bases between. Germline V gene sequence: CDR1 SQVTM, CDR2 ANQGSEA. The CDR3, as DNA: TGCAGCGTTGGTTCGGGGGACGCTTTCTTT. Its translation is CSVGSGDAFF. Full variable domain (missing parts from reference TRBV29-1 and TRBJ1-1): SAVISQKPSRDICQRGTSLTIQCQVDSQVTMMFWYRQQPGQSLTLIATANQGSEATYESGFVIDKFPISRPNLTFSTLTVSNMSPEDSSIYLCSVGSGDAFFGQGTRLTVV.

This clonotype was seen repeatedly, ten times or more. V is TRBV5-1 and J is TRBJ1-5; D gene uncertain. Trimming cost V 5 bases and J 3 bases, with 12 bases left between them. From germline, CDR1 is SGHRS and CDR2 YFSETQ. There are 14 residues in the CDR3. The chain's CDR3 is CASRPGSDNQPQHF. The CDR3 nucleotides read TGCGCCAGCAGGCCGGGCAGCGACAATCAGCCCCAGCATTTT.

This clonotype was observed many times. The chain links TRBV7-9 to TRBJ2-5; TRBD2 agrees at 8 bases. Germline CDR1 reads SEHNR; CDR2 reads FQNEAQ (reference sequence). The junction had 18 bases not matched to a gene; V was cut back by 5 bases and J by 4 bases. The CDR3 length is 18 residues. CDR3 amino acids: CASSRRRNSGVGLETQYF. The CDR3 nucleotides are TGTGCCAGCAGCCGGAGGAGGAATAGCGGGGTCGGGTTAGAGACCCAGTACTTC.

This clonotype was recorded at least ten times. The chain is built from TRBV7-9 and TRBJ2-1, with 8 bases that match TRBD1. The CDR3 runs 14 residues. Germline lookup yields CDR1 SEHNR and CDR2 FQNEAQ (reference sequence). Trimming cost V 5 bases and J 8 bases; bases outside gene matches: 8. The DNA for the CDR3 is TGTGCCAGCAGCAAGGACAGGGCAGCATATGAGCAGTTCTTC. Translated: CASSKDRAAYEQFF.

The sample holds many counts of this clonotype. Here the CDR3 DNA reads TGTGCCACCAGTGCCCTAGCTTACAATGAGCAGTTCTTC. It specifies CATSALAYNEQFF. V usage is TRBV24-1 and J usage is TRBJ2-1; TRBD2 might be the D (5 bases). Per germline, CDR1 KGHDR and CDR2 SFDVKD. The CDR3 extends over 13 amino acids. The V gene lost 5 bases and the J gene lost 4 bases, with 8 bases spanning the gap.

This clonotype appeared many times. The chain combines TRBV7-2 with TRBJ2-7, with 7 bases that match TRBD2. The V segment lost 4 bases and the J segment 7 bases; nucleotides outside the gene matches: 4. CDR1 SGHTA and CDR2 FQGNSA come from the germline V gene. The CDR3 length is 12 residues. CDR3 coding DNA: TGTGCCAGCAGCTCCTACGGGGGGGAGCAGTACTTC. This encodes CASSSYGGEQYF.

This clonotype was counted many times. J is TRBJ2-7 and V is TRBV2; tentative D call: TRBD1 (5 bases). This CDR3 contains 14 residues. V was cut by 6 bases and J by 2 bases, with 14 bases left in between. The V gene's germline CDR1 is SNHLY and CDR2 FYNNEI. The CDR3 is CASRKATETYEQYF. For the CDR3, the DNA is TGTGCCAGCAGAAAGGCGACAGAAACCTACGAGCAGTACTTC.

This clonotype has ten or more counts. The chain joins TRBV12-3 or TRBV12-4 to TRBJ1-2; D is unclear. The V end was cut by 1 base, the J end by 5 bases, with 17 bases between. CDR3 length: 16 residues. CDR3 DNA: TGTGCCAGCAGTTTAGACAGTAAGCCTACGTCGTATGGCTACACCTTC. The encoded protein is CASSLDSKPTSYGYTF.

This clonotype was seen at least ten times. This chain connects TRBV25-1 to TRBJ2-3; TRBD1 matches 9 bases. This CDR3 has 14 residues. Germline V gene data show CDR1 as MGHDK and CDR2 as SYGVNS. The trim removed 3 bases at V and 4 bases at J, leaving 2 bases unmatched. CDR3 DNA sequence: TGTGCCAGCAGTGACTGGACAGGGGCAGATACGCAGTATTTT. Its translation: CASSDWTGADTQYF.

This clonotype was counted ten times or more. The chain is built from TRBV5-5 and TRBJ2-3; D possibly corresponds to TRBD1 (6 bases). Germline lookup yields CDR1 SGHKS and CDR2 YYEKEE (reference sequence). V was trimmed by 0 bases and J by 3 bases, leaving 11 bases between them. The CDR3 has 15 residues. CDR3 DNA: TGTGCCAGCAGCTTGGTACAGGGTCAGACAGATACGCAGTATTTT. This translates into CASSLVQGQTDTQYF.

This clonotype showed up many times. The rearrangement joins TRBV4-1 to TRBJ1-3; D remains ambiguous. Germline CDR1 is MGHRA and CDR2 is YSYEKL. The CDR3 covers 13 residues. Between the trimmed V and J ends, which lost 4 bases and 8 bases, there was a span of 12 bases. The CDR3 DNA reads TGCGCCAGCAGCCGGACTGGCCTGGACACCATATATTTT. It encodes CASSRTGLDTIYF.

This clonotype was picked up many times. The V call is TRBV12-3 or TRBV12-4, the J call TRBJ1-5; 7 nucleotides align to TRBD1. Unmatched junction bases numbered 7, after V lost 6 bases and J lost 5 bases. This CDR3 comprises 14 residues. In DNA form, the CDR3 reads TGTGCCAGCAGCCTTTCCACAGGGGATCAGCCCCAGCATTTT. Protein sequence: CASSLSTGDQPQHF.

This clonotype was picked up many times. The chain employs TRBV6-6 and TRBJ1-6; possible D gene TRBD1, 6 bases. Germline loops: CDR1 MNHNY, CDR2 SVGAGI (reference sequence). Trimming pared 5 bases from V and 5 bases from J, leaving 10 bases between. The length of the CDR3 is 14 residues. CDR3 nucleotide sequence: TGTGCCAGCAGTCGGACAGAGAATAATTCACCCCTCCACTTT. The encoded protein is CASSRTENNSPLHF.

This clonotype was seen at least ten times. V is TRBV6-2 or TRBV6-3 and J is TRBJ2-6; tentatively, D is TRBD1 (6 bases). The CDR3 is made up of 17 amino acids. Germline assignment: CDR1 MNHEY and CDR2 SVGEGT. Trimming took 6 bases from V and 0 from J, leaving 15 bases between them. CDR3 in DNA: TGTGCCAGCAGACAACTGACAGGCAGCTCTGGGGCCAACGTCCTGACTTTC. This translates into CASRQLTGSSGANVLTF.

This clonotype has at least ten counts. V usage is TRBV12-3 or TRBV12-4 and J usage is TRBJ1-5, with 9 positions matching TRBD1. The CDR3 length is 15 residues. Trimming at V came to 6 bases and at J to 3 bases, leaving 6 bases not matched to a gene. The CDR3 nucleotides are TGTGCCAGCAGGCCTACAGGGGGCCTCAATCAGCCCCAGCATTTT. Translation gives CASRPTGGLNQPQHF.

This clonotype was seen many times. The rearrangement links TRBV10-3 to TRBJ2-1; a weak D match, TRBD2 (6 bases). The germline V and J ends were trimmed by 4 bases and 6 bases, with 16 bases remaining between them. The CDR3 spans 15 residues. Germline V gives CDR1 ENHRY, CDR2 SYGVKD. CDR3 sequence (DNA): TGTGCCATCAGTGGCGGGACCCTCAGCGGCAATGAGCAGTTCTTC. It yields the protein CAISGGTLSGNEQFF.

This clonotype was seen at least ten times. The rearrangement joins TRBV5-1 to TRBJ2-3, with 7 bases identical to TRBD2. CDR3 size: 15 residues. V lost 2 bases to trimming and J lost 2 bases; unmatched junction nucleotides: 5. Germline CDR1 is SGHRS and CDR2 is YFSETQ. CDR3 DNA: TGCGCCAGCAGCTTCCTAGCGGTTCCCACAGATACGCAGTATTTT. It codes for CASSFLAVPTDTQYF. The variable domain in full, with the rest retrieved from reference TRBV5-1 and TRBJ2-3, is KAGVTQTPRYLIKTRGQQVTLSCSPISGHRSVSWYQQTPGQGLQFLFEYFSETQRNKGNFPGRFSGRQFSNSRSEMNVSTLELGDSALYLCASSFLAVPTDTQYFGPGTRLTVL.

This clonotype was recorded many times. The chain carries TRBV7-2 and TRBJ1-1, with D hard to call. This CDR3 has 15 residues. Trimming removed 3 bases at V and 1 base at J, with 12 bases between. The germline CDR1 and CDR2 sequences are SGHTA and FQGNSA. The CDR3: CASSLHGPGNTEAFF. The CDR3 nucleotides are TGTGCCAGCAGCTTGCACGGCCCCGGGAACACTGAAGCTTTCTTT.

This clonotype was recorded at least ten times. This rearrangement joins TRBV27 to TRBJ1-3; unclear D gene. V was pared by 0 bases and J by 0 bases, with 9 bases between. This CDR3 has 16 amino acids. Per the germline V gene, CDR1 is MNHEY and CDR2 is SMNVEV (reference sequence). CDR3 protein: CASSLSKMLSGNTIYF. The CDR3 DNA reads TGTGCCAGCAGTTTATCGAAGATGCTCTCTGGAAACACCATATATTTT.

In this sample, this clonotype turned up many times. The chain uses TRBV6-6 and TRBJ1-5; D is unresolved. Germline CDR1 is MNHNY and CDR2 is SVGAGI (reference sequence). Trimming left V 5 bases short and J 7 bases short, with 12 bases between. The CDR3 runs to 13 residues. The CDR3 loop is CASSKRVFQPQHF. CDR3 coding DNA: TGTGCCAGCAGTAAACGGGTTTTCCAGCCCCAGCATTTT.

This clonotype was seen at least ten times. This chain links TRBV6-1 with TRBJ2-5, with a tentative D call TRBD1 (6 bases). Trimming pared 2 bases from V and 0 bases from J, leaving 13 bases between. Looked up from germline, CDR1 is MNHNS and CDR2 is SASEGT. The CDR3 sequence is 16 residues long. CDR3 protein: CASSEFRGADQETQYF. CDR3 in DNA: TGTGCCAGCAGTGAATTCAGGGGTGCCGACCAAGAGACCCAGTACTTC.

At least ten counts were recorded for this clonotype. The rearrangement links TRBV5-1 to TRBJ2-2; D is unclear. Germline CDR1 and CDR2: SGHRS and YFSETQ. This CDR3 has 13 amino acids. With 4 bases removed from V and 8 bases from J, the gap between germline ends came to 12 bases. In DNA form, the CDR3 reads TGCGCCAGCAGCCGGGCGGTCACAGGGGAGCTGTTTTTT. This gives the protein CASSRAVTGELFF. Combining the CDR3 with reference TRBV5-1 and TRBJ2-2 gives the whole variable domain KAGVTQTPRYLIKTRGQQVTLSCSPISGHRSVSWYQQTPGQGLQFLFEYFSETQRNKGNFPGRFSGRQFSNSRSEMNVSTLELGDSALYLCASSRAVTGELFFGEGSRLTVL.

There are many counts of this clonotype. The chain links TRBV6-6 to TRBJ1-1; no clear D gene. Germline V gives CDR1 MNHNY, CDR2 SVGAGI (reference sequence). Trimming cost V 6 bases and J 6 bases, with 29 bases left between them. The CDR3 loop spans 18 amino acids. The CDR3 DNA reads as TGTGCCAGCAGCCACGGGTGGTTTCAGGCTATTGACCGTTCTGAAGCTTTCTTT. Amino acids: CASSHGWFQAIDRSEAFF.

Many counts were recorded for this clonotype. The chain combines TRBV5-5 with TRBJ2-3; D might be TRBD1 (7 bases). Trimming removed 4 bases at V and 5 bases at J, with 14 bases between. Germline-derived CDR1 and CDR2 are SGHKS and YYEKEE (reference sequence). There are 14 residues in the CDR3. This chain's CDR3 is CASSHRQGGDTQYF. The CDR3 nucleotides read TGTGCCAGCAGCCACCGACAGGGAGGAGATACGCAGTATTTT.

The table lists this clonotype with many counts. The chain joins TRBV12-3 or TRBV12-4 to TRBJ1-2; D remains unclear. Trimming pared 2 bases from V and 4 bases from J, leaving 5 bases between. CDR3 length: 12 amino acids. CDR3 loop: CASSLIPYGYTF. The CDR3 bases are TGTGCCAGCAGTTTAATCCCCTATGGCTACACCTTC.